These 17 T cell receptor beta chains share one sample of origin, sequenced in a study of T cell responses to AZD1222 COVID-19 vaccine. Sequencing used immunoSEQ multiplex PCR; TCRdb keeps in-frame clones, though not all of them. Counted here are under 150,000 clones, 85% to 95% occurring once; the ten biggest clones make up approximately 5.4%. The specimen was peripheral blood, collected on day 0 of AZD1222 vaccination. The receptors shown here come from an adult in good health.

J is TRBJ2-5 and V is TRBV6-2 or TRBV6-3; 11 bases match TRBD2. The CDR3 consists of 18 residues. V lost 0 bases and J lost 4; bases outside the gene matches: 10. Germline V gene data show CDR1 as MNHEY and CDR2 as SVGEGT. The chain's CDR3 is CASSYSATSGEPRETQYF. DNA of the CDR3: TGTGCCAGCAGTTACTCTGCGACTAGCGGGGAACCCCGAGAGACCCAGTACTTC.

The DNA for the CDR3 is TGCGCCAGCAGCTTGACACGATCAGGGTCGGAGGGTCATTCACCCCTCCACTTT. This gives the protein CASSLTRSGSEGHSPLHF. The chain uses TRBV5-1 and TRBJ1-6; D might be TRBD1 (5 bases). V dropped 1 base and J dropped 8 bases, with 22 bases sitting between them. This CDR3 has 18 amino acids. Germline-derived CDR1 and CDR2 are SGHRS and YFSETQ.

J is TRBJ1-1 and V is TRBV4-1, with a weak D call TRBD1 (5 bases). CDR1 and CDR2 (germline): MGHRA, YSYEKL. There are 15 residues in the CDR3. The germline V and J ends were trimmed by 4 bases and 1 base, with 13 bases remaining between them. CDR3 loop: CASSPGMGWNTEAFF. The CDR3 DNA follows: TGCGCCAGCAGCCCAGGGATGGGATGGAACACTGAAGCTTTCTTT.

The chain uses TRBV4-3 and TRBJ2-6, with a possible D match to TRBD1 (5 bases). Germline CDR1 LGHNA, CDR2 YSLEER. This CDR3 spans 15 amino acids. Trimming stripped 3 bases from V and 2 bases from J, with 8 bases between. The CDR3 region is CASSQAGPGANVLTF. As DNA, the CDR3 is TGCGCCAGCAGCCAGGCAGGGCCTGGGGCCAACGTCCTGACTTTC.

V is TRBV6-2 or TRBV6-3 and J is TRBJ2-7; 7 bases align to TRBD1. V dropped 5 bases and J dropped 1; count of bases not matched to a gene: 8. The CDR3 runs to 15 residues. Germline CDR1 MNHEY, CDR2 SVGEGT. The CDR3 DNA reads TGTGCCAGCAGTCCCCACGACAGGGAATCCTACGAGCAGTACTTC. Its translation: CASSPHDRESYEQYF.

The genes are TRBV27 and TRBJ1-1; no reliable D call. The CDR3 runs to 13 residues. The germline CDR1 and CDR2 sequences are MNHEY and SMNVEV (reference sequence). V was cut by 4 bases and J by 3 bases, with 9 bases left in between. The DNA for the CDR3 is TGTGCCAGCAGTTCCCAGATCTACACTGAAGCTTTCTTT. Translating gives CASSSQIYTEAFF.

V usage is TRBV11-2 and J usage is TRBJ2-1; perhaps D is TRBD1 or TRBD2 (5 bases each). CDR1 and CDR2 (germline): SGHAT, FQNNGV. The CDR3 is 18 amino acids. V was pared by 2 bases and J by 7 bases, with 24 bases between. The CDR3 reads CASSLSGFGSTRSNEQFF. CDR3 DNA: TGTGCCAGCAGCTTATCAGGGTTCGGCTCCACTAGAAGTAATGAGCAGTTCTTC.

The chain is built from TRBV30 and TRBJ1-1; D is ambiguous. V lost 0 bases and J 1 base, leaving 6 bases between the germline ends. CDR1 and CDR2 from the germline V gene are GTSNPN and SVGIG (reference sequence). This CDR3 is built from 13 residues. The CDR3 DNA follows: TGTGCCTGGAGTGTAGTTACGAACACTGAAGCTTTCTTT. It translates to CAWSVVTNTEAFF.

There are a few counts of this clone. Additional DNA sequences in this sample encode the identical CDR3. This chain joins TRBV5-6 and TRBJ2-1, with no clear D. The CDR3 has 11 amino acids. Germline CDR1 is SGHDT and CDR2 is YYEEEE. The V end was cut by 2 bases, the J end by 5 bases, with 2 bases between. CDR3 amino acids: CASSFNNEQFF. As DNA, the CDR3 is TGTGCCAGCAGCTTTAACAATGAGCAGTTCTTC.

The chain carries TRBV29-1 and TRBJ1-1, with no clear D. Trimming left V 4 bases short and J 2 bases short, with 14 bases between. The CDR3 sequence is 14 residues long. CDR1 SQVTM and CDR2 ANQGSEA come from the germline V gene. The CDR3 loop reads CSVGRVTENTEAFF. The CDR3 DNA sequence: TGCAGCGTTGGGAGGGTCACAGAAAACACTGAAGCTTTCTTT.

DNA of the CDR3: TGTGCCAGCAGTTCTAGCGGAGAGTCGGCCACAGATACGCAGTATTTT. Encoded protein: CASSSSGESATDTQYF. This rearrangement joins TRBV25-1 to TRBJ2-3; 7 nucleotides agree with TRBD2. Per the germline V gene, CDR1 is MGHDK and CDR2 is SYGVNS. This CDR3 is 16 amino acids long. V lost 5 bases, J lost 2 bases, and 10 bases stayed unmatched.

The V gene is TRBV3-1 (or the pseudogene TRBV3-2), the J gene TRBJ1-1; 7 nucleotides align to TRBD1. Per the germline V gene, CDR1 is LGHDT and CDR2 is YNNKEL (reference sequence). V lost 4 bases and J lost 4; bases outside the gene matches: 6. CDR3 length equals 14 residues. CDR3 sequence: CASSRSAGGTEAFF. The CDR3, as DNA: TGTGCCAGCAGCCGCTCGGCAGGGGGCACTGAAGCTTTCTTT.

CDR3 loop: CASSLAAFQNYEQYF. The CDR3, as DNA: TGTGCCAGCAGCTTAGCGGCATTTCAAAACTACGAGCAGTACTTC. V usage is TRBV7-2 and J usage is TRBJ2-7; D gene uncertain. The germline V gene encodes CDR1 SGHTA and CDR2 FQGNSA. This CDR3 region has 15 residues. V lost 0 bases and J 3 bases, leaving 12 bases between the germline ends.

The genes are TRBV27 and TRBJ2-7, with TRBD1 as a possible D gene (6 bases). V lost 6 bases, J lost 5 bases, and 14 bases lay in between. The CDR3 contains 13 residues. Germline CDR1 and CDR2: MNHEY and SMNVEV (reference sequence). Here the CDR3 DNA reads TGTGCCAGCAGCACCGCAGGGGCGCACGAGCAGTACTTC. It codes for CASSTAGAHEQYF.

The V and J genes are TRBV4-1 and TRBJ2-7, with 7 bases identical to TRBD1. Trimming cost V 1 base and J 2 bases; bases outside gene matches: 5. CDR1 and CDR2 from the germline V gene are MGHRA and YSYEKL. The CDR3 has 15 amino acids. CDR3: CASSQGGQGAYEQYF. CDR3 sequence (DNA): TGCGCCAGCAGCCAAGGGGGGCAGGGGGCCTACGAGCAGTACTTC.

This clone showed up just once. The rearrangement links TRBV20-1 to TRBJ1-1; tentatively, D is TRBD1 (5 bases). The germline V gene encodes CDR1 DFQATT and CDR2 SNEGSKA (reference sequence). This CDR3 has 13 amino acids. V was shortened by 3 bases and J by 3 bases, with 11 bases between the two germline ends. The CDR3: CSASGGMYTEAFF. CDR3 sequence (DNA): TGCAGTGCTAGTGGGGGGATGTACACTGAAGCTTTCTTT.

The chain has TRBV7-9 and TRBJ1-1, with D possibly being TRBD1 (5 bases). Looked up from germline, CDR1 is SEHNR and CDR2 is FQNEAQ (reference sequence). V gave up 5 bases and J gave up 0 bases, with 10 bases separating them. The length of the CDR3 is 14 residues. DNA for the CDR3: TGTGCCAGCAGCGACAGCAATATGAACACTGAAGCTTTCTTT. It translates to CASSDSNMNTEAFF.